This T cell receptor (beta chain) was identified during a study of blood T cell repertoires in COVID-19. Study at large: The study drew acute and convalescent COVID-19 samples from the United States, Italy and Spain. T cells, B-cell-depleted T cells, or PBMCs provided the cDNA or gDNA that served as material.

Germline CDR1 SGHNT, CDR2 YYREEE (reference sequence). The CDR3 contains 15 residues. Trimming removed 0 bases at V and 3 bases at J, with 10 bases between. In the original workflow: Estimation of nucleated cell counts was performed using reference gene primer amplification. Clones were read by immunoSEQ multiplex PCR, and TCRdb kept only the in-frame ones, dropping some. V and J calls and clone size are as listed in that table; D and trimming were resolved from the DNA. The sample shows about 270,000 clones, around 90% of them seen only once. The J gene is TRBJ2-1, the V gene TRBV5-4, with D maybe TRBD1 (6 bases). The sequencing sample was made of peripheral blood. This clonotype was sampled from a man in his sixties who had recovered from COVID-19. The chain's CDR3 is CASSLGGPVYNEQFF. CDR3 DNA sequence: TGTGCCAGCAGCTTGGGGGGGCCCGTCTACAATGAGCAGTTCTTC.